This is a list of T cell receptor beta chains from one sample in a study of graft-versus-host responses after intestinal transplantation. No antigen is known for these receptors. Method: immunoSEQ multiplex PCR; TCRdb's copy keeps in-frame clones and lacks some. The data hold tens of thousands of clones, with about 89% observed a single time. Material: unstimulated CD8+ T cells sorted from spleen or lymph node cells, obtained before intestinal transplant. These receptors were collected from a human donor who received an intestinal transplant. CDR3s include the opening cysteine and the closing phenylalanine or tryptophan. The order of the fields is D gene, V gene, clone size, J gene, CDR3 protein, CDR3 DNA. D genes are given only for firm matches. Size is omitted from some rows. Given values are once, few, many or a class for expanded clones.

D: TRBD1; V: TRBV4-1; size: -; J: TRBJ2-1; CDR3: CASSQGVGQFYNEQFF; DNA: TGCGCCAGCAGCCAGGGCGTGGGACAGTTCTACAATGAGCAGTTCTTC
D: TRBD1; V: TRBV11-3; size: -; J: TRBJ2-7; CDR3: CASSLELRQGDNEQYF; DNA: TGTGCCAGCAGCTTAGAGCTACGACAGGGGGACAACGAGCAGTACTTC
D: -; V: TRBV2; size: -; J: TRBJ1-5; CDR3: CASSEAGGGRPQHF; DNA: TGTGCCAGCAGTGAAGCGGGAGGGGGTCGGCCCCAGCATTTT
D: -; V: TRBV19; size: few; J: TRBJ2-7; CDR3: CASSIISGHEQYF; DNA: TGTGCCAGTAGTATTATCAGCGGCCACGAGCAGTACTTC
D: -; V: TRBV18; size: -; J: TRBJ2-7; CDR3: CASSPRLSSYEQYF; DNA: TGTGCCAGCTCACCAAGACTGTCCTCCTACGAGCAGTACTTC
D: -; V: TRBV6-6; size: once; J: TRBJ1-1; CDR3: CASSYYPTGESVFF; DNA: TGTGCCAGCAGTTACTACCCTACGGGGGAGTCGGTCTTCTTT
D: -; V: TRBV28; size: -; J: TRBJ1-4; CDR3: CASSSGDGFEKLFF; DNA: TGTGCCAGCAGTTCGGGGGACGGGTTTGAAAAACTGTTTTTT
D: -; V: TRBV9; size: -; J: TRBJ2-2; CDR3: CASRDSITGELFF; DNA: TGTGCCAGCAGGGACAGTATCACCGGGGAGCTGTTTTTT
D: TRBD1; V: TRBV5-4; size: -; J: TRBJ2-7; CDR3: CASSFGQAYEQYF; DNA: TGTGCCAGCAGCTTTGGACAGGCCTACGAGCAGTACTTC
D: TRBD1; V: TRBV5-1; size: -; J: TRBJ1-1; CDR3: CASSLGDREVPNTEAFF; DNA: TGCGCCAGCAGCTTGGGCGACAGGGAGGTTCCGAACACTGAAGCTTTCTTT
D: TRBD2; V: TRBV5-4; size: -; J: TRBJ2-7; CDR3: CASSVGGLAGAPIYEQYF; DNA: TGTGCCAGCAGCGTAGGGGGACTAGCGGGAGCCCCAATCTACGAGCAGTACTTC
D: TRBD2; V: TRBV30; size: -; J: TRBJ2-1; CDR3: CAWSDSGDNEQFF; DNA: TGTGCCTGGAGTGATAGCGGGGACAATGAGCAGTTCTTC
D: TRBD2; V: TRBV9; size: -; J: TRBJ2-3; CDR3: CASSVSGRFEDTQYF; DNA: TGTGCCAGCAGTGTTAGCGGGAGGTTCGAAGATACGCAGTATTTT
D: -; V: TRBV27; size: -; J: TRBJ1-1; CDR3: CASSLWGGALNTEAFF; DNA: TGTGCCAGCAGTTTATGGGGGGGGGCTTTGAACACTGAAGCTTTCTTT
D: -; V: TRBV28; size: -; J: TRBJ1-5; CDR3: CASSSDVGGDQPQHF; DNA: TGTGCCAGCAGTTCAGACGTCGGGGGGGATCAGCCCCAGCATTTT
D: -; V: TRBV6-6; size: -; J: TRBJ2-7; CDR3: CASHIRGSYEQYF; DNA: TGTGCCAGCCATATTAGGGGGTCCTACGAGCAGTACTTC
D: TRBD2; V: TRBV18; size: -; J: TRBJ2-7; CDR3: CASSPPDGLAGGMPYEQHF; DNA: TGTGCCAGCTCACCACCGGATGGACTAGCGGGAGGAATGCCTTACGAGCAGCACTTC
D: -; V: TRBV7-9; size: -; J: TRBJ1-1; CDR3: CASSLGAGLNTEAFF; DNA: TGTGCCAGCAGCTTAGGCGCGGGCCTTAACACTGAAGCTTTCTTT
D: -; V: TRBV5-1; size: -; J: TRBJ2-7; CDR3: CASSLASEGSYEQYF; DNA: TGCGCCAGCAGCTTGGCCTCGGAGGGTTCCTACGAGCAGTACTTC
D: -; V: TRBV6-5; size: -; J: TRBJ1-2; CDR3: CASSYGGAGGYTF; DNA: TGTGCCAGCAGTTACGGCGGGGCGGGTGGCTACACCTTC
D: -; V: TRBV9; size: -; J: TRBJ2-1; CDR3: CASSEGHMGSEQFF; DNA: TGTGCCAGCAGCGAGGGACATATGGGCAGTGAGCAGTTCTTC
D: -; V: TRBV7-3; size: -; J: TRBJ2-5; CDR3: CASTHGLGRPQETQYF; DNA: TGTGCCAGCACTCACGGGTTAGGGAGACCTCAAGAGACCCAGTACTTC
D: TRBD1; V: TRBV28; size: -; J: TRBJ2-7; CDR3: CASSSPNPLRQGPISYEQYF; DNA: TGTGCCAGCAGTTCCCCAAACCCCCTGAGACAGGGCCCAATCTCCTACGAGCAGTACTTC
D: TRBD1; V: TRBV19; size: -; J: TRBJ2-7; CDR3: CASSTRDRIYEQYF; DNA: TGTGCCAGTAGTACCCGGGACAGAATCTACGAGCAGTACTTC
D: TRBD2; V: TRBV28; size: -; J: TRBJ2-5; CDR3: CASSPGTSRSETQYF; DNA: TGTGCCAGCAGCCCGGGGACTAGCCGCTCAGAGACCCAGTACTTC
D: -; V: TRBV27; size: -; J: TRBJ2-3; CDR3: CASSFFPRGTGDTQYF; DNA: TGTGCCAGCAGTTTTTTCCCCCGGGGGACCGGAGATACGCAGTATTTT
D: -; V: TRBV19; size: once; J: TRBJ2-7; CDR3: CASSTGSYEQYF; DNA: TGTGCCAGTAGTACGGGCTCCTACGAGCAGTACTTC
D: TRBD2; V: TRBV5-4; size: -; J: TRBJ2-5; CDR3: CASSPGLAGREGTETQYF; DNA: TGTGCCAGCAGCCCAGGACTAGCGGGACGGGAAGGTACAGAGACCCAGTACTTC
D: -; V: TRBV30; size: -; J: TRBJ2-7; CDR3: CAWSPGTGPLSEQYF; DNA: TGTGCCTGGAGTCCCGGGACTGGGCCTCTGTCTGAGCAGTACTTC
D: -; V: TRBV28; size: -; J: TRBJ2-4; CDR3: CASRALDPAKNIQYF; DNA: TGTGCCAGCAGAGCTCTAGACCCCGCAAAAAACATTCAGTACTTC
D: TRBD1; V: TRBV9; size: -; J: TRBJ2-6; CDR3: CASSGTGTGVAGANVLTF; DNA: TGTGCCAGCAGCGGTACCGGGACAGGGGTTGCTGGGGCCAACGTCCTGACTTTC
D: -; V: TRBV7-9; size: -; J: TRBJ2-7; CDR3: CASSPNRDEQYF; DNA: TGTGCCAGCAGCCCGAACCGGGACGAGCAGTACTTC
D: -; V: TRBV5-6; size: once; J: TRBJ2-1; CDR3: CASSSPLVHEQFF; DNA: TGTGCCAGCAGCTCCCCCCTAGTCCATGAGCAGTTCTTC
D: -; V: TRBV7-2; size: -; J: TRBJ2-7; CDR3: CASSVLSSYEQYF; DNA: TGTGCCAGCAGCGTTTTGAGCTCCTACGAGCAGTACTTC
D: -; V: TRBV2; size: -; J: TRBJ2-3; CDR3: CASSLTRLGTQYF; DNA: TGTGCCAGCAGTCTGACTAGATTGGGTACGCAGTATTTT
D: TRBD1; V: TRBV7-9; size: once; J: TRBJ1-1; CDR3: CASSLTRTGNTEAFF; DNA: TGTGCCAGCAGCTTGACTCGGACAGGGAACACTGAAGCTTTCTTT